This T cell receptor (beta chain) is from a study of T cell responses to AZD1222 COVID-19 vaccine. Using immunoSEQ multiplex PCR, the repertoire was profiled, and TCRdb retains in-frame clones only, with some absent. Of 110,000 or so clones listed, 91% were seen once; the top ten hold approximately 5.1%. Germline V lookup: CDR1 ENHRY, CDR2 SYGVKD. The length of the CDR3 is 14 residues. V lost 9 bases and J lost 0, with 14 bases in between. The receptor's source is an adult in good health. This chain links TRBV10-3 with TRBJ2-5; tentative D call: TRBD1 (5 bases). The source was peripheral blood, collected on day 0 of AZD1222 vaccination. The CDR3: CAIKQDTNQETQYF. As DNA, the CDR3 is TGTGCCATAAAACAGGACACAAACCAAGAGACCCAGTACTTC.